This T cell receptor (beta chain) was recorded in a study of T cell repertoires in cytomegalovirus infection. Study as a whole: Epitope selection comprised recently identified HLA-C-restricted CMV epitopes and well-studied HLA-B-restricted CMV epitopes. Whole-study findings and limits: Based on cumulative public TCR beta family frequency, carriers of CMV plus the relevant HLA were identified.

MiXCR, applied by TCRdb to the reads, yields one record per CDR3 protein. This table holds approximately 590,000 distinct CDR3 sequences, approximately 40% found once. Concerning this clonotype: What it binds is unknown.

The CDR3 has 14 amino acids. Trimming stripped 2 bases from V and 4 bases from J, with 11 bases between. Per the germline V gene, CDR1 is ENHRY and CDR2 is SYGVKD. The clonotype comes from a human donor in good health (CMV status not recorded). Some clones in this sample may be carry-over from other donors' samples. The sequences come from cultured PBMCs, collected from culture after CMV antigen stimulation. This chain connects TRBV10-3 to TRBJ1-2; D is ambiguous. DNA for the CDR3: TGTGCCATCAGTGAGATGGCGGGATCCTATGGCTACACCTTC. This gives the protein CAISEMAGSYGYTF.